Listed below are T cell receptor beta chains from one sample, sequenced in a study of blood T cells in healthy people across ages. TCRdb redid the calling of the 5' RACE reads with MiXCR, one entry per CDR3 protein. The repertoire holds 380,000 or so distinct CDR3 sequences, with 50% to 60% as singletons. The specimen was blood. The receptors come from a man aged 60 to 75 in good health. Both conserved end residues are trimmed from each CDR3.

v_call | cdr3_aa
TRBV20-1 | SARDFRGLGGYT
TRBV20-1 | SAPRERYEQY
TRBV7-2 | ASSLRRTSAYNEQF
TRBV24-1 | ATSDSDAGSYNEQF
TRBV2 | ASSARGLGETQY
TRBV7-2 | ASSLFPPGLAGGSSYEQY
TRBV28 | ASSLGLAGVSEQY
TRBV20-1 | SARAVSSYNEQF
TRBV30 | AYYSGANVLT
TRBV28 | ASSSPGQTSYGYT
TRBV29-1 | SPWSGRDPHEQF
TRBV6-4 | ASSSRGGSTDTQY
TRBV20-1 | SAREGGTGTSGANVLT
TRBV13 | ASSLRDSRSGANVLT
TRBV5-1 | ASSLEGKVDTQY
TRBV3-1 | ASSQGRSISGNTIY
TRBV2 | ASSNRWETQY
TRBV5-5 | ASSLVRLAGYNEQF
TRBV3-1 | ASSSGRGVLTDEQY
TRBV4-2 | ASSLPLTSGSLKTQY
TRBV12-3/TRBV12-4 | ASSLGSATLTDTQY
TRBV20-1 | SASDEVKYNEQF
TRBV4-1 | ASSQATRTDTQY
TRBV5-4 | ASSLGDASGSYEQY
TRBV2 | ASSESGGTPGLVGYEQY
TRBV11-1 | ASSSNDYEQY
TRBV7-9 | ASSLAGSGNTDTQY
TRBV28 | ASSALRGTVKVLH
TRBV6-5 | ASGGRKEGYNEQF
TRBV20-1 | SAKNRGARGTDTQY
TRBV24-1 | ATSDSLGAGKPDTQY
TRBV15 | ATHGTGANVLT
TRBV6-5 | ASSPRFGVPPYEQF
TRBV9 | ASSVGGGTGVTDTQY
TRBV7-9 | ASSIGARVGNTEAF
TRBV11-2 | ASSPRQGLEQY
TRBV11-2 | ASSLVARLAGDQETQY
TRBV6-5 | ASSPNRGGVAF
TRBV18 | ASSPRGGQNEDTQY
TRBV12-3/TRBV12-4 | ASSRKGTSGGFNEQY
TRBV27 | ASGLTSGKAYEQY
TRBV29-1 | SVAGLAKYEQY
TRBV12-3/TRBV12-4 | ASTTGTTYEQY
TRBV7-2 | ASSSWDRGKYEQY
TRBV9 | ASSVTGDEQY
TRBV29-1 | SVEQGADEQY
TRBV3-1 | ASSPLGGTYEQY
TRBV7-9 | ASSNRTGLYSPLH
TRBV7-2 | ASSLRTDQPQH
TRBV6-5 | ASSYRSGGGGEKLF
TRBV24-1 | ATSGTSGTTDTQY
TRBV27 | ASSGTGRSYGYT
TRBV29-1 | SVVLRSGPEAF
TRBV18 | ASSPNRGGGEKLF
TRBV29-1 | SVEGVSGRWNEQF
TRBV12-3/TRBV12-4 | ASSFRRTGGEQY
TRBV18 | ASSPAGNDNSPLH